This T cell receptor beta chain was identified in a study of T cell repertoires in cytomegalovirus infection. Background on the study: Public TCR beta signature analysis indicated the presence of both CMV infection and matching HLA type. General observations from the study: Individuals carrying CMV plus the relevant HLA were identified by cumulative frequency of public TCR beta families. In two of eight donors, the top clonotype was HLA-C-restricted CMV-specific.

The germline gives CDR1 MNHGY, CDR2 SAAAGT. V gave up 2 bases and J gave up 0 bases, with 5 bases separating them. CDR3 size: 13 residues. Turning to this clonotype: Antigen specificity is unknown.

Using its own MiXCR run on the reads, TCRdb lists one record per CDR3 protein. The sample shows 170,000 or so distinct CDR3 sequences, about 15% of them seen only once. The chain couples TRBV6-8 to TRBJ2-7; D gene uncertain. The sequence was obtained from a human donor in good health (CMV status not recorded). Some clones in this sample may be carry-over from other donors' samples. Sequenced sample: PBMCs. CDR3 DNA sequence: TGTGCCAGCAGTTACGGGTTCTCCTACGAGCAGTACTTC. This encodes CASSYGFSYEQYF.